The 5 T cell receptor beta chains below were found in one sample sequenced in a study of CD8 T cells in ankylosing spondylitis. Study conclusions and caveats: Blood of patients with ankylosing spondylitis appeared to be characterized by a TCR beta motif of about eight highly homologous variants.

These TCRs are of unknown antigen specificity. Each CDR3 protein gets one entry after TCRdb re-called the 5' RACE reads with MiXCR. The sample records 800,000 to 900,000 distinct CDR3 sequences, about an eighth being singletons. Sequenced material: blood, either unsorted or a sorted T cell fraction (not recorded which). These receptor sequences come from a male donor with ankylosing spondylitis.

This clonotype was found a few times. The chain carries TRBV7-9 and TRBJ2-2, with a weak D call TRBD1 (6 bases). Trimming removed 4 bases from V and 4 bases from J, with 10 bases in between. The germline V gene has CDR1 SEHNR and CDR2 FQNEAQ (reference sequence). CDR3 length: 14 residues. The CDR3 is CASSYQGGTGELFF. The CDR3 DNA reads TGTGCCAGCAGCTACCAAGGGGGCACCGGGGAGCTGTTTTTT. The whole variable domain, filled in from reference TRBV7-9 and TRBJ2-2, reads DTGVSQNPRHKITKRGQNVTFRCDPISEHNRLYWYRQTLGQGPEFLTYFQNEAQLEKSRLLSDRFSAERPKGSFSTLEIQRTEQGDSAMYLCASSYQGGTGELFFGEGSRLTVL.

This clonotype was observed a handful of times. The chain is built from TRBV6-1 and TRBJ2-7; D is uncertain. V was trimmed by 6 bases and J by 6 bases, leaving 18 bases between them. CDR3 length: 14 amino acids. The germline V gene has CDR1 MNHNS and CDR2 SASEGT. The CDR3 region has the DNA TGTGCCAGCAGCCACAGAAGTATAAGCTCCGAGCAGTACTTC. This translates into CASSHRSISSEQYF.

A few counts support this clonotype. J is TRBJ2-2 and V is TRBV11-2, with D perhaps TRBD1 (5 bases). V gave up 5 bases and J gave up 1 base, with 11 bases separating them. This CDR3 has 15 amino acids. Per germline, CDR1 SGHAT and CDR2 FQNNGV. In nucleotides, the CDR3 is TGTGCCAGCAGCCCTGGACACTGGAACACCGGGGAGCTGTTTTTT. Translating gives CASSPGHWNTGELFF.

The chain joins TRBV10-3 to TRBJ2-7; possibly TRBD1 or TRBD2 for D (5 bases each). The CDR3 is 15 amino acids. V was clipped by 2 bases and J by 5 bases, with 16 bases between them. Germline V gene data show CDR1 as ENHRY and CDR2 as SYGVKD. CDR3: CAISEHLLRDHEQYF. CDR3 in DNA: TGTGCCATCAGTGAGCACTTACTTAGGGACCACGAGCAGTACTTC.

This clonotype appeared many times. The chain is built from TRBV4-1 and TRBJ2-7; no firm D call. Germline CDR1 reads MGHRA; CDR2 reads YSYEKL. This CDR3 has 14 amino acids. Trimming removed 4 bases at V and 3 bases at J, with 13 bases between. The CDR3 DNA sequence: TGCGCCAGCAGCCGCCGAGACCGAGACTACGAGCAGTACTTC. Translated: CASSRRDRDYEQYF.